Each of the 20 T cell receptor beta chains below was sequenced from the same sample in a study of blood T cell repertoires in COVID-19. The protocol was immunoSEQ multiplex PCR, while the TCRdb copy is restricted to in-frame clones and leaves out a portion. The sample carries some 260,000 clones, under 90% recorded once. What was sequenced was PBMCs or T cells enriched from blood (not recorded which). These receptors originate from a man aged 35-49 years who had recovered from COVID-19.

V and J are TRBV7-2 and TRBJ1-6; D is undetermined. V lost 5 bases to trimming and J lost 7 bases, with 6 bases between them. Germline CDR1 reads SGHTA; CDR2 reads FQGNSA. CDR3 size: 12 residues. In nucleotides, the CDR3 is TGTGCCAGCAGCCAGTCCAATTCACCCCTCCACTTT. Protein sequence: CASSQSNSPLHF.

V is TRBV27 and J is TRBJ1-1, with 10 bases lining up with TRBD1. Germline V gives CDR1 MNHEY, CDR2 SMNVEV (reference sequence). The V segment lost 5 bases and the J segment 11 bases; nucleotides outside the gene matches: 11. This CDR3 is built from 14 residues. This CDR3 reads CASSRRDRGGEAFF. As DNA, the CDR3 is TGTGCCAGCAGTCGCCGGGACAGGGGTGGGGAGGCTTTCTTT.

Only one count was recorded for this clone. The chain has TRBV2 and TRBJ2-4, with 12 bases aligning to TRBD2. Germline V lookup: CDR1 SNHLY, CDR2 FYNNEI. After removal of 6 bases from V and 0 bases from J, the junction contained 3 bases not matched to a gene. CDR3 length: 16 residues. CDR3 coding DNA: TGTGCCAGCAGGGCGACTAGCGGGAGAGCCAAAAACATTCAGTACTTC. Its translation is CASRATSGRAKNIQYF.

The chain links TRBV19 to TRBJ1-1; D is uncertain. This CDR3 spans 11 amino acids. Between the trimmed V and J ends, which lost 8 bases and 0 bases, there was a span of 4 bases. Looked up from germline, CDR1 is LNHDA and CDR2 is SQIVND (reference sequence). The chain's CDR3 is CASFMNTEAFF. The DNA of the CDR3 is TGTGCCAGTTTTATGAACACTGAAGCTTTCTTT. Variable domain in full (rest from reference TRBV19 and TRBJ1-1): DGGITQSPKYLFRKEGQNVTLSCEQNLNHDAMYWYRQDPGQGLRLIYYSQIVNDFQKGDIAEGYSVSREKKESFPLTVTSAQKNPTAFYLCASFMNTEAFFGQGTRLTVV.

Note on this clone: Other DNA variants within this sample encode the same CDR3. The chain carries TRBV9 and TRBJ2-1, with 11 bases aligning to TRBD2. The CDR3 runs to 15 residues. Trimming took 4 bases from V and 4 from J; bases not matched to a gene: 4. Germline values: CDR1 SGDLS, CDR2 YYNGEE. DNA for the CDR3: TGTGCCAGCAGCCCTACTAGCGGGGGATACAATGAGCAGTTCTTC. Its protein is CASSPTSGGYNEQFF.

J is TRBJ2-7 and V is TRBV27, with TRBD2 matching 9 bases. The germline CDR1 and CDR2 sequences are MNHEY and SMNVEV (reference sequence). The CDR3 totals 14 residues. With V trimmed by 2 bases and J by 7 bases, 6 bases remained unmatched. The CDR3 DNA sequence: TGTGCCAGCAGTTTAGCGGGAGGGCCATGGGAGCAGTACTTC. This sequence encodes CASSLAGGPWEQYF.

The CDR3 DNA reads TGTGCCAGCAGCAACCGGGACAGGGTGCGTGGGGTTATATTCGAGCAGTACTTC. This translates into CASSNRDRVRGVIFEQYF. The chain recombines TRBV7-8 with TRBJ2-7; 9 nucleotides match TRBD1. The trim removed 5 bases at V and 6 bases at J, leaving 20 bases unmatched. This CDR3 spans 18 amino acids. Germline V gives CDR1 SGHVS, CDR2 FQNEAQ.

The CDR3 nucleotides are TGTGCCAGCAGCCAGGGACAGGGAGGATGGAACACTGAAGCTTTCTTT. Translating gives CASSQGQGGWNTEAFF. The V gene is TRBV5-4, the J gene TRBJ1-1, with 9 bases aligning to TRBD1. The germline V gene encodes CDR1 SGHNT and CDR2 YYREEE (reference sequence). The J segment lost 1 base and the V segment lost 4 bases, leaving 8 bases of the junction unmatched. The CDR3 covers 16 residues.

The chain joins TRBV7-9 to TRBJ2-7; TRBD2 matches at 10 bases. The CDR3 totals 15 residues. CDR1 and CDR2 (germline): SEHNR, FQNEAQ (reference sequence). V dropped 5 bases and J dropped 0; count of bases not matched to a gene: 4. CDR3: CASSKTSGDSYEQYF. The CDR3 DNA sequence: TGTGCCAGCAGCAAAACTAGCGGGGACTCCTACGAGCAGTACTTC.

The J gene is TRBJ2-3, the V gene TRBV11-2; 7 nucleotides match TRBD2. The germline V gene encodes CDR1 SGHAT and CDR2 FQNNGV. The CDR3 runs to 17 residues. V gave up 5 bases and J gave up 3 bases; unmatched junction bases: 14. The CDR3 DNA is TGTGCCAGCAGCGTCCTCTTCGGCGGGCGGGGGACAGATACGCAGTATTTT. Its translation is CASSVLFGGRGTDTQYF.

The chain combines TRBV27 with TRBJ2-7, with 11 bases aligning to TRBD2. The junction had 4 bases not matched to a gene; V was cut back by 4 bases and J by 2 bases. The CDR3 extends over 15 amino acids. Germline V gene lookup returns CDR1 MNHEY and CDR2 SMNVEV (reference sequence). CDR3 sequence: CASSWGTSGTYEQYF. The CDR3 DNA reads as TGTGCCAGCAGTTGGGGGACTAGCGGCACCTACGAGCAGTACTTC.

The CDR3, as DNA: TGTGCCAGCAGAGAGACGACAGGGACCAGTGACTCACCCCTCCACTTT. It encodes CASRETTGTSDSPLHF. This chain connects TRBV25-1 to TRBJ1-6; 7 bases fit TRBD1. CDR1 and CDR2 from the germline V gene are MGHDK and SYGVNS. V lost 6 bases to trimming and J lost 10 bases; unmatched junction nucleotides: 15. The CDR3 is 16 residues long. The entire variable domain, with the rest obtained from reference TRBV25-1 and TRBJ1-6, is as follows: EADIYQTPRYLVIGTGKKITLECSQTMGHDKMYWYQQDPGMELHLIHYSYGVNSTEKGDLSSESTVSRIRTEHFPLTLESARPSHTSQYLCASRETTGTSDSPLHFGNGTRLTVT.

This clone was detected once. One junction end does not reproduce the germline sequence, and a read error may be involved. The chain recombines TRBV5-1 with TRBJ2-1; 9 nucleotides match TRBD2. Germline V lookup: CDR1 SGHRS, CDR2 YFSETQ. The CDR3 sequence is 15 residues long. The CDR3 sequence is CTSSLGGRGGNEQFF. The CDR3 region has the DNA TGCACCAGCAGCTTGGGGGGGCGGGGGGGAAATGAGCAGTTCTTC.

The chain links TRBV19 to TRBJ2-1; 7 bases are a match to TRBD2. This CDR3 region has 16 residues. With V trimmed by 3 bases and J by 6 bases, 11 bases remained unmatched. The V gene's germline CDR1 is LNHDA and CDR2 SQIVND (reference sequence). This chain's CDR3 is CASSIDGASGLNEQFF. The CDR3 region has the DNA TGTGCCAGTAGTATCGATGGGGCTAGCGGACTCAATGAGCAGTTCTTC.

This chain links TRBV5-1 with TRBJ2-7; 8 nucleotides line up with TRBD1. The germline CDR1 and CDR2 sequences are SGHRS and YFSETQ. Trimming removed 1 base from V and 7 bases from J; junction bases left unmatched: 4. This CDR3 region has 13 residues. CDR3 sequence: CASSLQGAREQYF. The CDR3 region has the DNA TGCGCCAGCAGCTTGCAGGGGGCGAGGGAGCAGTACTTC.

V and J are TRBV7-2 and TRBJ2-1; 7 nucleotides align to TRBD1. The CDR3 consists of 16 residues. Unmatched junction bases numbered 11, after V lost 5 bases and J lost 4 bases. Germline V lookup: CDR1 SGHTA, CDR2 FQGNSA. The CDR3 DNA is TGTGCCAGCAGCCCCCGGGTGGGACAGATTTACAATGAGCAGTTCTTC. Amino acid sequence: CASSPRVGQIYNEQFF.

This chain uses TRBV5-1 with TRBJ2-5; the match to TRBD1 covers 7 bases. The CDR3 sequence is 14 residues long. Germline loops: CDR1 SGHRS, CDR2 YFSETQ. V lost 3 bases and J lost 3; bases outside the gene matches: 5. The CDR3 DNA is TGCGCCAGCAGCTCCTCCGGGACAGAAGAGACCCAGTACTTC. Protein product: CASSSSGTEETQYF.

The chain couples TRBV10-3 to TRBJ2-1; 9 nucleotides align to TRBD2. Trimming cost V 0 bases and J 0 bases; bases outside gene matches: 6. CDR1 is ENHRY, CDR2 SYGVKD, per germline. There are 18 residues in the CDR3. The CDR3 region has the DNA TGTGCCATCAGTGAGTCGGGGGCAGCGGGAGGCTCCTACAATGAGCAGTTCTTC. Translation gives CAISESGAAGGSYNEQFF.

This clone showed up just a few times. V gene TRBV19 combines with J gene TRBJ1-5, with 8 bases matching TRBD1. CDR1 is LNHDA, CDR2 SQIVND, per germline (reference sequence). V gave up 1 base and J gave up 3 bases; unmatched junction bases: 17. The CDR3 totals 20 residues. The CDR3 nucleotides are TGTGCCAGTAGTATAGCGCCCCGACAGGGGCCTCGGTCCCTCAATCAGCCCCAGCATTTT. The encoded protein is CASSIAPRQGPRSLNQPQHF.

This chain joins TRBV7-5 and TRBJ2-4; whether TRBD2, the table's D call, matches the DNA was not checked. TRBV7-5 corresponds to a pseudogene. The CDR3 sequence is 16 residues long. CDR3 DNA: TGTGTCAGAAGATCCGGGACTAGCGAGGTTCTTCGCATTCAGTACTTC. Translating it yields CVRRSGTSEVLRIQYF.